The clone carrying this T cell receptor beta chain was detected only once. Its antigen is still unknown. The sample belongs to a study of shared clonotypes between healthy human individuals. Study observations and caveats: With several donors compared, approximately 5% of naive CD4 clonotypes were shared.

Measured with immunoSEQ multiplex PCR; TCRdb has only the in-frame clones, and not every one. Seen here are about 1.4 million clones, around 97% observed once, and the top ten hold about 1.2%. This TCR was sampled from a young man in good health. The sequenced material came from naive CD4+ T cells sorted from blood. Subset defined: CD45RA+ positively selected.

CDR3 sequence: CASSLGGTNEKLFF. In nucleotides, the CDR3 is TGTGCCAGCAGTTTGGGCGGAACTAATGAAAAACTGTTTTTT. The chain recombines TRBV28 with TRBJ1-4; D is uncertain. Germline CDR1 reads MDHEN; CDR2 reads SYDVKM. V gave up 3 bases and J gave up 1 base, with 6 bases separating them. There are 14 residues in the CDR3.